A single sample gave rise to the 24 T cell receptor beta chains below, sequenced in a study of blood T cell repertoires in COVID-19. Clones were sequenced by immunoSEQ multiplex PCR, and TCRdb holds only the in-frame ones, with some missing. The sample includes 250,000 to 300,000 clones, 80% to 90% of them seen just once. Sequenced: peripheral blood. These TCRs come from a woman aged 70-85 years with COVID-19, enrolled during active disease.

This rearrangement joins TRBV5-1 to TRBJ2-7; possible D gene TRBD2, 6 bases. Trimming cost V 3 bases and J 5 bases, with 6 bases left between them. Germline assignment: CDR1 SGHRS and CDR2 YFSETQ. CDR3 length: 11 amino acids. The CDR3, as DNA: TGCGCCAGCAGCTCGGGAGACGAGCAGTACTTC. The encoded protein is CASSSGDEQYF.

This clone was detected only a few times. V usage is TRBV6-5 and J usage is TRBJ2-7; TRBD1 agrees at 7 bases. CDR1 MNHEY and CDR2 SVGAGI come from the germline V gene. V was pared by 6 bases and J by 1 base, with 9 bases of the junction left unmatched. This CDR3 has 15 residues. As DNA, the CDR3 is TGTGCCAGCAGACTCGGGACAGACAGTTCCTACGAGCAGTACTTC. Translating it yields CASRLGTDSSYEQYF.

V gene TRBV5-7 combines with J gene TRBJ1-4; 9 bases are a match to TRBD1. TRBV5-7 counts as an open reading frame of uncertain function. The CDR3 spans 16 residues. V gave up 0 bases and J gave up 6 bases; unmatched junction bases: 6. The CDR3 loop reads CASSLGSRTGDEKLFF. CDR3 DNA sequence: TGTGCCAGCAGCTTGGGATCAAGGACAGGGGATGAAAAACTGTTTTTT.

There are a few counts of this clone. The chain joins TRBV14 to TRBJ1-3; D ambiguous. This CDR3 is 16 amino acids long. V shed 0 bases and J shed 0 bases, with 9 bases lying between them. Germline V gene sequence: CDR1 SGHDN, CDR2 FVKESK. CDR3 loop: CASSQEYSFSGNTIYF. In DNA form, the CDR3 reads TGTGCCAGCAGCCAAGAATACAGTTTCTCTGGAAACACCATATATTTT.

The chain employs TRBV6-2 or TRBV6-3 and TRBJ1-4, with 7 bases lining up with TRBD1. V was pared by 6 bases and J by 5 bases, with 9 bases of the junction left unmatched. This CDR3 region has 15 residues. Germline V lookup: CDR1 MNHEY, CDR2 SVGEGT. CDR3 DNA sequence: TGTGCCAGCAGCCCTTGGGACAGCACGAATGAAAAACTGTTTTTT. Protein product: CASSPWDSTNEKLFF.

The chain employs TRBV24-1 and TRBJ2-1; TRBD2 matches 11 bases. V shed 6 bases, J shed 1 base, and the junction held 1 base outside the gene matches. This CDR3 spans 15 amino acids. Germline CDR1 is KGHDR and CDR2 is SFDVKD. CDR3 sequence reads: CATSPSGRSYNEQFF. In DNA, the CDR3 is TGTGCCACCAGTCCTAGCGGGAGGTCCTACAATGAGCAGTTCTTC.

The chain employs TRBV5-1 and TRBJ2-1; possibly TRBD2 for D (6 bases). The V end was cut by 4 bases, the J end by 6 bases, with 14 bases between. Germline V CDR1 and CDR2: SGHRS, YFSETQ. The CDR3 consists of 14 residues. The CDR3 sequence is CASSSGGIANEQFF. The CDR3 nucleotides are TGCGCCAGCAGCAGTGGAGGGATCGCCAATGAGCAGTTCTTC. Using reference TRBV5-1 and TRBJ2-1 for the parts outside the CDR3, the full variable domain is KAGVTQTPRYLIKTRGQQVTLSCSPISGHRSVSWYQQTPGQGLQFLFEYFSETQRNKGNFPGRFSGRQFSNSRSEMNVSTLELGDSALYLCASSSGGIANEQFFGPGTRLTVL.

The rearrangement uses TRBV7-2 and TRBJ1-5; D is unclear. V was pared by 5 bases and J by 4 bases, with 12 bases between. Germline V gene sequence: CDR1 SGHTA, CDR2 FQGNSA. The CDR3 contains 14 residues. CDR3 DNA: TGTGCCAGCAGCGCGGCGGCGCTAAATCAGCCCCAGCATTTT. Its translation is CASSAAALNQPQHF.

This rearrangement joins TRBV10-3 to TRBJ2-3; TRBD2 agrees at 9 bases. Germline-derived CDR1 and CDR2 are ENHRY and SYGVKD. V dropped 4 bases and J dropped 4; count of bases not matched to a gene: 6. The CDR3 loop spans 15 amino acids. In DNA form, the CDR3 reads TGTGCCATCAGTGCGGGACTAGCTACAGCAGATACGCAGTATTTT. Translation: CAISAGLATADTQYF.

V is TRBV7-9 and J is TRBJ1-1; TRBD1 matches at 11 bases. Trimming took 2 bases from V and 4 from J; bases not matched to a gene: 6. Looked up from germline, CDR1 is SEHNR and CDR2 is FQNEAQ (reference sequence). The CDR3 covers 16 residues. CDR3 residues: CASSLSGQGASTEAFF. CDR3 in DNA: TGTGCCAGCAGCTTATCCGGACAGGGGGCGAGCACTGAAGCTTTCTTT. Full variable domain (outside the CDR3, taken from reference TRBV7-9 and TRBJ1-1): DTGVSQNPRHKITKRGQNVTFRCDPISEHNRLYWYRQTLGQGPEFLTYFQNEAQLEKSRLLSDRFSAERPKGSFSTLEIQRTEQGDSAMYLCASSLSGQGASTEAFFGQGTRLTVV.

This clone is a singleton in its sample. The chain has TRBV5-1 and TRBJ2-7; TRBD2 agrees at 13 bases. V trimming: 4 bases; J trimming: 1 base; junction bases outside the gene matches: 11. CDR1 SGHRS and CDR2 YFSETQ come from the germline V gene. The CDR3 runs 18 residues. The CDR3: CASSQMTSGRLGSYEQYF. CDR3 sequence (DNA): TGCGCCAGCAGCCAAATGACTAGCGGGAGGCTTGGTTCCTACGAGCAGTACTTC.

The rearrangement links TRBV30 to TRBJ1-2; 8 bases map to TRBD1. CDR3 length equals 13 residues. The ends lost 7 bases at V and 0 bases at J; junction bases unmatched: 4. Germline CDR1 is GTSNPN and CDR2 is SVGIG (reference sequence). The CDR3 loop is CAFSGGSNYGYTF. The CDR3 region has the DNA TGTGCCTTTTCAGGGGGCTCTAACTATGGCTACACCTTC.

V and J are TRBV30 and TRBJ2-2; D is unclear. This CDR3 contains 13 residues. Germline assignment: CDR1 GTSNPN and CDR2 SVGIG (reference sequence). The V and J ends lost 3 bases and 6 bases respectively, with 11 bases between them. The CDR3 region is CAWSLAVPGELFF. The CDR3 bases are TGTGCCTGGAGCCTGGCAGTCCCCGGGGAGCTGTTTTTT.

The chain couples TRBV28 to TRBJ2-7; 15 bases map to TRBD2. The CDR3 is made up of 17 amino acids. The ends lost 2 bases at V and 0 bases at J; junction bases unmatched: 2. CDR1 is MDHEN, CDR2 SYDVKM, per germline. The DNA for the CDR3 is TGTGCCAGCAGTTTAGGGACTAGCGGGAGGTACTCCTACGAGCAGTACTTC. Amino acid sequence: CASSLGTSGRYSYEQYF. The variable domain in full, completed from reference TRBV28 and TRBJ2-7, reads DVKVTQSSRYLVKRTGEKVFLECVQDMDHENMFWYRQDPGLGLRLIYFSYDVKMKEKGDIPEGYSVSREKKERFSLILESASTNQTSMYLCASSLGTSGRYSYEQYFGPGTRLTVT.

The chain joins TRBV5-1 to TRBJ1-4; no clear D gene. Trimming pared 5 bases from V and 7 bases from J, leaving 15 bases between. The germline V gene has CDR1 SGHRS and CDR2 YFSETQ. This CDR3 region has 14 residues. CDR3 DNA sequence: TGCGCCAGCAGATTGATGACATCTGGTGAAAAACTGTTTTTT. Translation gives CASRLMTSGEKLFF.

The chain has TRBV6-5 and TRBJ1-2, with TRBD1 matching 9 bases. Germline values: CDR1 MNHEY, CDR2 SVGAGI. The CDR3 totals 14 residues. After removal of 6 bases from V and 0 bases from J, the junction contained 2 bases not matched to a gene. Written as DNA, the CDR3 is TGTGCCAGCAGGGGACAGGGCGCTAACTATGGCTACACCTTC. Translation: CASRGQGANYGYTF.

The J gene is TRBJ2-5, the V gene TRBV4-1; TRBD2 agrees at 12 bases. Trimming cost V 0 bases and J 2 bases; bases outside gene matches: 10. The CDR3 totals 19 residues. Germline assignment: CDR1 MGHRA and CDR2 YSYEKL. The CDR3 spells CASSQDGGGLAGRQETQYF. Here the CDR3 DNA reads TGCGCCAGCAGCCAAGACGGTGGTGGACTAGCGGGGAGACAAGAGACCCAGTACTTC.

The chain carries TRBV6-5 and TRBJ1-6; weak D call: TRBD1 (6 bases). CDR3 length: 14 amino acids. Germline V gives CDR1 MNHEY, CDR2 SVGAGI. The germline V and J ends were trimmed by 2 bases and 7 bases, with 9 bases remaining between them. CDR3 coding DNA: TGTGCCAGCAGTTACCAGGGGCAAAATTCACCCCTCCACTTT. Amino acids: CASSYQGQNSPLHF.

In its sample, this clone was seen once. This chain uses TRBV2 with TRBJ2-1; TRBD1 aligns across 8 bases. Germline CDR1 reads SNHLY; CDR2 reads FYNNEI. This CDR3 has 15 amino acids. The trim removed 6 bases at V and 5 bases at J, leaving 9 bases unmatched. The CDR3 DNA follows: TGTGCCAGCAGACTGGTACAGGGGGGTGACAATGAGCAGTTCTTC. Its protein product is CASRLVQGGDNEQFF. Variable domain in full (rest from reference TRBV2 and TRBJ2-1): EPEVTQTPSHQVTQMGQEVILRCVPISNHLYFYWYRQILGQKVEFLVSFYNNEISEKSEIFDDQFSVERPDGSNFTLKIRSTKLEDSAMYFCASRLVQGGDNEQFFGPGTRLTVL.

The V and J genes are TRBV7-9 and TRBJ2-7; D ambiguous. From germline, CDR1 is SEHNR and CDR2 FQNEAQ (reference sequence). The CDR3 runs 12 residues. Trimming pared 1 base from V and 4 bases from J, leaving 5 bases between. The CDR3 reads CASSLGSYEQYF. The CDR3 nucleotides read TGTGCCAGCAGCTTAGGGAGTTACGAGCAGTACTTC. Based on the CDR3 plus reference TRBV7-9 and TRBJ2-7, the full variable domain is DTGVSQNPRHKITKRGQNVTFRCDPISEHNRLYWYRQTLGQGPEFLTYFQNEAQLEKSRLLSDRFSAERPKGSFSTLEIQRTEQGDSAMYLCASSLGSYEQYFGPGTRLTVT.

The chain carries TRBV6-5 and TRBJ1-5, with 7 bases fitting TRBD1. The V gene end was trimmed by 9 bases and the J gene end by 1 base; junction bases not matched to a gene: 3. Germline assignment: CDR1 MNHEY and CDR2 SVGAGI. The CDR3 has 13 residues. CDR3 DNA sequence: TGTGCCAGTTCGACAGGGAGCAATCAGCCCCAGCATTTT. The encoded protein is CASSTGSNQPQHF.

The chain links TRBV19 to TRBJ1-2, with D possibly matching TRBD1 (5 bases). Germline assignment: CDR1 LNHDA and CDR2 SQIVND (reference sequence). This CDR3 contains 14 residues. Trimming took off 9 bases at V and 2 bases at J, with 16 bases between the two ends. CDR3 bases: TGTGCCAGCCATGGGGCGCTGGTAAACTATGGCTACACCTTC. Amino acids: CASHGALVNYGYTF.

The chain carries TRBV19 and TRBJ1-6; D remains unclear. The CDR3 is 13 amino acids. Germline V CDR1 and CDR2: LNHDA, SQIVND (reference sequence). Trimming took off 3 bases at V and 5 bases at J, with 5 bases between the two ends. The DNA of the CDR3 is TGTGCCAGTAGTATCCGAGATAATTCACCCCTCCACTTT. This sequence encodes CASSIRDNSPLHF. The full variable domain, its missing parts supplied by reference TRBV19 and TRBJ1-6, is DGGITQSPKYLFRKEGQNVTLSCEQNLNHDAMYWYRQDPGQGLRLIYYSQIVNDFQKGDIAEGYSVSREKKESFPLTVTSAQKNPTAFYLCASSIRDNSPLHFGNGTRLTVT.

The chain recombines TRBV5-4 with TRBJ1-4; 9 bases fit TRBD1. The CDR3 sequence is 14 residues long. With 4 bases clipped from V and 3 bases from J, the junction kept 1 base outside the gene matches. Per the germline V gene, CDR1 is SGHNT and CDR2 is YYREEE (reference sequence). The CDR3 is CASSRDRANEKLFF. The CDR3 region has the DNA TGTGCCAGCAGCCGGGACAGGGCTAATGAAAAACTGTTTTTT.